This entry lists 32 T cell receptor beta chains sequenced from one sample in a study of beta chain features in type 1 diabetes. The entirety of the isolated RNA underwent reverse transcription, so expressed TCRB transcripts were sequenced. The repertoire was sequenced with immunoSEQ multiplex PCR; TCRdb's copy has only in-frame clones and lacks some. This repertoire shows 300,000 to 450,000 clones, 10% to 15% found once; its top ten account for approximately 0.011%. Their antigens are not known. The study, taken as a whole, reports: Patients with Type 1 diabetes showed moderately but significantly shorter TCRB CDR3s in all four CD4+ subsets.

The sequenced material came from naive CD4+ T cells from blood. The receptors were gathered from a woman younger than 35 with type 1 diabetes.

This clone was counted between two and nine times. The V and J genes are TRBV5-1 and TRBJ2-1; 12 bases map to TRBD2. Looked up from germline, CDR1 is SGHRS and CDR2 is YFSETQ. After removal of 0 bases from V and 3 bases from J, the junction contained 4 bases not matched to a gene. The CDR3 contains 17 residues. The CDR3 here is CASSLGVTSGGYNEQFF. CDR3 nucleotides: TGCGCCAGCAGCTTGGGGGTGACTAGCGGGGGCTACAATGAGCAGTTCTTC.

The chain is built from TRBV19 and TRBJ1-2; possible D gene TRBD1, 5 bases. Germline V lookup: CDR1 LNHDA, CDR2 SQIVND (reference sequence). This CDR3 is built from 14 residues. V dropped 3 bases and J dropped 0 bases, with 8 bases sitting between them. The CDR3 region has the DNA TGTGCCAGTAGTATCGGAGGGGCTAACTATGGCTACACCTTC. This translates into CASSIGGANYGYTF.

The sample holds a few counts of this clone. The CDR3 sequence is CASSLGQGQETQYF. CDR3 coding DNA: TGTGCCAGCAGCTTAGGACAGGGCCAAGAGACCCAGTACTTC. V gene TRBV11-3 combines with J gene TRBJ2-5, with 7 bases fitting TRBD1. The CDR3 loop spans 14 amino acids. CDR1 and CDR2 (germline): SGHNT, YENEEA. Trimming removed 1 base from V and 1 base from J; junction bases left unmatched: 0.

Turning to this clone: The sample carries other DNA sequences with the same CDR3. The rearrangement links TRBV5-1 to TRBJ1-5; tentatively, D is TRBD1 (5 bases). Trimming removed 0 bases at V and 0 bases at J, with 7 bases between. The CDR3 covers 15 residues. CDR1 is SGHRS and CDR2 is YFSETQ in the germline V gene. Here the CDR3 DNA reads TGCGCCAGCAGCTTGGGACAGAGTAGCAATCAGCCCCAGCATTTT. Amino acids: CASSLGQSSNQPQHF. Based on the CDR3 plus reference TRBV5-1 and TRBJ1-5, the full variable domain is KAGVTQTPRYLIKTRGQQVTLSCSPISGHRSVSWYQQTPGQGLQFLFEYFSETQRNKGNFPGRFSGRQFSNSRSEMNVSTLELGDSALYLCASSLGQSSNQPQHFGDGTRLSIL.

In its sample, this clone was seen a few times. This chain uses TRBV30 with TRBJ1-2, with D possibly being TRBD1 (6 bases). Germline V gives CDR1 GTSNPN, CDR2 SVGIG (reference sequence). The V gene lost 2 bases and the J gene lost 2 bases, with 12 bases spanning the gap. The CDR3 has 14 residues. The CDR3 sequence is CAWSRWGRNYGYTF. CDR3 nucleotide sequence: TGTGCCTGGAGTAGGTGGGGGCGAAACTATGGCTACACCTTC.

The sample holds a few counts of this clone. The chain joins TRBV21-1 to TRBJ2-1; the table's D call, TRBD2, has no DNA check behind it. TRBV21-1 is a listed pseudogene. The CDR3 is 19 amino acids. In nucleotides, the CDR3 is TGTGCCAGCAGCAAAGCGCTCGGACAATGGGACTCAACCTACAATGAGCAGTTCTTC. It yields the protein CASSKALGQWDSTYNEQFF.

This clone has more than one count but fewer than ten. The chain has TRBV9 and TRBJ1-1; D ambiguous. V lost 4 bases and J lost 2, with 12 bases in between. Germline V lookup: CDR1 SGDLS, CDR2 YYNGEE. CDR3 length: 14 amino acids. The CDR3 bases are TGTGCCAGCAGCCTAAGGACTGGCAACACTGAAGCTTTCTTT. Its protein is CASSLRTGNTEAFF. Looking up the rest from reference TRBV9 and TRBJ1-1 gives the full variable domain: DSGVTQTPKHLITATGQRVTLRCSPRSGDLSVYWYQQSLDQGLQFLIQYYNGEERAKGNILERFSAQQFPDLHSELNLSSLELGDSALYFCASSLRTGNTEAFFGQGTRLTVV.

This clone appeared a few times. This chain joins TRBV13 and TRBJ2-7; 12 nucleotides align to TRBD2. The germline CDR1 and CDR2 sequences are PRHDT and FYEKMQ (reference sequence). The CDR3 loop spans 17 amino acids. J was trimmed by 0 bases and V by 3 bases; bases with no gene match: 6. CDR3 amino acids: CASSFSPSGRVSYEQYF. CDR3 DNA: TGTGCCAGCAGCTTTTCCCCTAGCGGGAGGGTCTCCTACGAGCAGTACTTC.

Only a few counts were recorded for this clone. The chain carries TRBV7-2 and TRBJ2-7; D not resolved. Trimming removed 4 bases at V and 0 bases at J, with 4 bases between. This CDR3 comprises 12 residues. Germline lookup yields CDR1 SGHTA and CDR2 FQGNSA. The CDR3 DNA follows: TGTGCCAGCAGCTCGAGCTCCTACGAGCAGTACTTC. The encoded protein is CASSSSSYEQYF.

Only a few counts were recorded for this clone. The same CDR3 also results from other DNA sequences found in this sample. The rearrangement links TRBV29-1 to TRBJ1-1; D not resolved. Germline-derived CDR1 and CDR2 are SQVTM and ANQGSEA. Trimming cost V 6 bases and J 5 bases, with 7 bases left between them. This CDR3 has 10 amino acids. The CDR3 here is CSVRGTEAFF. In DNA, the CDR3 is TGCAGCGTAAGAGGGACTGAAGCTTTCTTT.

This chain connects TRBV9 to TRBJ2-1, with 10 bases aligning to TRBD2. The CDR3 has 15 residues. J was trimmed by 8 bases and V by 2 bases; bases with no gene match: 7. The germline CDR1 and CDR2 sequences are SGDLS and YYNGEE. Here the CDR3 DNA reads TGTGCCAGCAGCGTGGTGGCTAGCGGGGGCTATGAGCAGTTCTTC. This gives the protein CASSVVASGGYEQFF.

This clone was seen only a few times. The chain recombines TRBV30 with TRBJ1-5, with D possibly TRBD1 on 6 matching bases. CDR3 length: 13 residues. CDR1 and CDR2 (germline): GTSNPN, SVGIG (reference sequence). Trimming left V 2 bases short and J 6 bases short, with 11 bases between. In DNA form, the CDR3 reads TGTGCCTGGAGTTATGAGGGGGTTCAGCCCCAGCATTTT. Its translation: CAWSYEGVQPQHF.

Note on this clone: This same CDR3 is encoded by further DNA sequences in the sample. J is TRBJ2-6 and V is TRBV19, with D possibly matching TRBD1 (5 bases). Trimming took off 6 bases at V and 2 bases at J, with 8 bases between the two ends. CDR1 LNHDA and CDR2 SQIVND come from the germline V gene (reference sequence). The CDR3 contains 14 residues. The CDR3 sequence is CASRTVTGANVLTF. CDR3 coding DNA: TGTGCCAGTAGGACAGTTACTGGGGCCAACGTCCTGACTTTC.

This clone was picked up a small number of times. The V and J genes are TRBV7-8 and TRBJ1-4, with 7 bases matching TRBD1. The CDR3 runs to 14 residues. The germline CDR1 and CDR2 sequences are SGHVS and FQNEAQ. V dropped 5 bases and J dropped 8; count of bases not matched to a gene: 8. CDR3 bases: TGTGCCAGCAGCCGAGACAGGGTTGACGAAAAACTGTTTTTT. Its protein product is CASSRDRVDEKLFF.

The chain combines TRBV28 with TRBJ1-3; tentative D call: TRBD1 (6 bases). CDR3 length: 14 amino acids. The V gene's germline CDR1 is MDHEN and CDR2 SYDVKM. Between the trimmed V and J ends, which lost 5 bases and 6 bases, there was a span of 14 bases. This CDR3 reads CASSLQGSLNTIYF. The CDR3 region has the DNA TGTGCCAGCAGTCTACAGGGTTCGTTAAACACCATATATTTT.

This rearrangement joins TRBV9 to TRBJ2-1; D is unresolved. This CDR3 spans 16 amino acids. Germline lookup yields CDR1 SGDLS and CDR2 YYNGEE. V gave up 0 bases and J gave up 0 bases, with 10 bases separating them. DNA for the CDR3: TGTGCCAGCAGCGTAGTTTCGACAATCTCCTACAATGAGCAGTTCTTC. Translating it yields CASSVVSTISYNEQFF.

In nucleotides, the CDR3 is TGTGCCAGCAGCTCTGACAGGGGGGACCAGTACTTC. Its translation is CASSSDRGDQYF. The gene calls are TRBV5-6 and TRBJ2-5, with TRBD1 matching 9 bases. CDR1 is SGHDT, CDR2 YYEEEE, per germline. The CDR3 extends over 12 amino acids. V shed 3 bases and J 10 bases; nucleotides not matched to a gene: 4.

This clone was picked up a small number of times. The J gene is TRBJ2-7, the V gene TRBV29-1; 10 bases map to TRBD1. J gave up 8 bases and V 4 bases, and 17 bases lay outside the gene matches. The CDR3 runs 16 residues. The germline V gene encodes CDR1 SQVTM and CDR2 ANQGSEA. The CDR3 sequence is CSVVKTGGVETTQQYF. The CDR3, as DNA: TGCAGCGTTGTAAAGACAGGGGGCGTTGAGACTACCCAGCAGTACTTC.

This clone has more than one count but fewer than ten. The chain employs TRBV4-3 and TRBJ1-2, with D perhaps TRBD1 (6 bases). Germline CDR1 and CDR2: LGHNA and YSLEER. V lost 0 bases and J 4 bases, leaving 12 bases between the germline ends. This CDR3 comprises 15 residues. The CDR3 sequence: CASSQETGLVYGYTF. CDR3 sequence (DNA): TGCGCCAGCAGCCAAGAAACAGGGTTGGTCTATGGCTACACCTTC.

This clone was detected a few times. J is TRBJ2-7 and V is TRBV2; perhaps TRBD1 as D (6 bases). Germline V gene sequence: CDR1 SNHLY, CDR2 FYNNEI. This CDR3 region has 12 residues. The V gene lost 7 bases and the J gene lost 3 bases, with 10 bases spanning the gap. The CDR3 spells CASKDSNYEQYF. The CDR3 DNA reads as TGTGCCAGCAAGGACAGCAACTACGAGCAGTACTTC.

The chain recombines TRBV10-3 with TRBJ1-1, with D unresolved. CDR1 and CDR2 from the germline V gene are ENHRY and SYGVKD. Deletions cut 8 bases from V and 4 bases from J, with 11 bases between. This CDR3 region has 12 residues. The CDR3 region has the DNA TGTGCCATCGCACGTGGCTCCACTGAAGCTTTCTTT. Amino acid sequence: CAIARGSTEAFF.

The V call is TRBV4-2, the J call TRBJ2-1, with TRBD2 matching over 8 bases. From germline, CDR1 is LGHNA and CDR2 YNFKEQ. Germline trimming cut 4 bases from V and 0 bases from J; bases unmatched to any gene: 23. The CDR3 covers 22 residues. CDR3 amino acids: CASSLWVLGREAPRSSYNEQFF. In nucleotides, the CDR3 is TGTGCCAGCAGCCTATGGGTTTTAGGGCGGGAGGCCCCTCGAAGCTCCTACAATGAGCAGTTCTTC.

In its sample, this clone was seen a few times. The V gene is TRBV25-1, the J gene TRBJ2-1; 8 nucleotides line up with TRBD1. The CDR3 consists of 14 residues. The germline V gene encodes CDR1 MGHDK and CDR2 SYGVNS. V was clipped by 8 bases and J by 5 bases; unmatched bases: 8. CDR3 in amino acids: CASGRQGTHNEQFF. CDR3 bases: TGTGCCAGCGGCAGACAGGGGACACACAATGAGCAGTTCTTC.

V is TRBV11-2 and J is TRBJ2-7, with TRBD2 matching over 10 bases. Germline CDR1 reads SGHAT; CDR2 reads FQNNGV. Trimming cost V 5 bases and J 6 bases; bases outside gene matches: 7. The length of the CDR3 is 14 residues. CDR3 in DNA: TGTGCCAGCAGCGAATCTAGCGGGGGCTTCGAGCAGTACTTC. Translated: CASSESSGGFEQYF.

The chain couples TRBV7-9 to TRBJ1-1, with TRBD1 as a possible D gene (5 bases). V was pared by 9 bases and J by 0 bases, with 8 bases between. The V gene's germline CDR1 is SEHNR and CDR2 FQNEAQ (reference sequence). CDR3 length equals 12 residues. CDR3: CASQGMNTEAFF. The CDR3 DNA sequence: TGTGCCAGTCAGGGCATGAACACTGAAGCTTTCTTT.

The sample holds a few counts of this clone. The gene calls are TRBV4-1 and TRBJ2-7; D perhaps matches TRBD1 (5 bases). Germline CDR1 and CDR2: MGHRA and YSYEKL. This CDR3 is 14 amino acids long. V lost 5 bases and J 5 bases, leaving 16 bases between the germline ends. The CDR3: CASSERRAINEQYF. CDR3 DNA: TGCGCCAGCAGCGAGCGCAGGGCCATCAACGAGCAGTACTTC.

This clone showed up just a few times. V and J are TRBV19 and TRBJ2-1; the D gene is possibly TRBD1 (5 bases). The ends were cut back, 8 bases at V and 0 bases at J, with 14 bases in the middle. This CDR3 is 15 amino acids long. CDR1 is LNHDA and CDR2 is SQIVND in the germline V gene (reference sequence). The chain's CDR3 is CASRTIDSSYNEQFF. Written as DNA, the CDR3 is TGTGCCAGTCGAACCATAGACAGCTCCTACAATGAGCAGTTCTTC.

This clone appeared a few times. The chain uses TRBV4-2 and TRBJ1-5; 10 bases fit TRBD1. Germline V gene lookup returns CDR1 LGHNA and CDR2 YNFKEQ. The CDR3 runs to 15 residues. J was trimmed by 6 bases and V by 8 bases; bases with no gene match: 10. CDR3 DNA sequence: TGTGCCAGCGGAACCGGGACAGGGGAAAGTCAGCCCCAGCATTTT. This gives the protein CASGTGTGESQPQHF.

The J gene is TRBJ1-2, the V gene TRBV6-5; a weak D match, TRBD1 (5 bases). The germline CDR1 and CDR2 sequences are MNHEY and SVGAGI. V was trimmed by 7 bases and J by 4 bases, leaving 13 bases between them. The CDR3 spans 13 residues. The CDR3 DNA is TGTGCCAGCACCAACGGGGGGACCTATGGCTACACCTTC. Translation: CASTNGGTYGYTF.

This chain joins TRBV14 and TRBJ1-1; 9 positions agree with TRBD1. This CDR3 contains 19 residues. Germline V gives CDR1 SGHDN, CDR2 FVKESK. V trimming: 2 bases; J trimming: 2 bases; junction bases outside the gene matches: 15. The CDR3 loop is CASSQRSVGTGSRNTEAFF. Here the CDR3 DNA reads TGTGCCAGCAGCCAACGGTCCGTGGGGACAGGGAGTCGTAACACTGAAGCTTTCTTT.

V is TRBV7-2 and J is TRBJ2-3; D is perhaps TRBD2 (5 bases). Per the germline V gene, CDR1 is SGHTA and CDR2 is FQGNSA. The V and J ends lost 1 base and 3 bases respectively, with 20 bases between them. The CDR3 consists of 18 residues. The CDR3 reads CASSLVLSSGILTDTQYF. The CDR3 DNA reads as TGTGCCAGCAGCTTAGTTCTGAGTTCGGGAATCCTGACAGATACGCAGTATTTT.

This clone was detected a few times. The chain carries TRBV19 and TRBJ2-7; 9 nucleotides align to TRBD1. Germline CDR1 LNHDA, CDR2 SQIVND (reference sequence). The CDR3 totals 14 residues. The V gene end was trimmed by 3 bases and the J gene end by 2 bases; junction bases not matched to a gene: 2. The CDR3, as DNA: TGTGCCAGTAGTATTGGGACAGGGACCTACGAGCAGTACTTC. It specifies CASSIGTGTYEQYF.